The source of this TCR beta chain is a study of response to subunit inactivated influenza vaccine. There are many counts of this clonotype. Its antigen remains unidentified. Study results and limitations: Authors suggested that a seasonal influenza vaccination recruits few new T cells each time.

TCRdb reprocessed the RT-PCR reads with MiXCR, giving one entry per CDR3 protein. This sample has about 240,000 distinct CDR3 sequences; 9% to 15% occur once, and the top ten carry 7.8%. V trimming: 6 bases; J trimming: 13 bases; junction bases outside the gene matches: 7. Germline values: CDR1 LGHDT, CDR2 YNNKEL (reference sequence). The CDR3 consists of 13 residues. The chain recombines TRBV3-1 with TRBJ1-6, with 9 bases that match TRBD1. The clonotype was recovered from a man in his fifties or sixties who received an inactivated influenza vaccine. The starting material was non-naive T cells sorted from PBMCs, obtained 14 days before vaccination. The CDR3 DNA is TGTGCCAGCAGGGGACAGGGTGTTTTTCCCCTCCACTTT. Protein sequence: CASRGQGVFPLHF.